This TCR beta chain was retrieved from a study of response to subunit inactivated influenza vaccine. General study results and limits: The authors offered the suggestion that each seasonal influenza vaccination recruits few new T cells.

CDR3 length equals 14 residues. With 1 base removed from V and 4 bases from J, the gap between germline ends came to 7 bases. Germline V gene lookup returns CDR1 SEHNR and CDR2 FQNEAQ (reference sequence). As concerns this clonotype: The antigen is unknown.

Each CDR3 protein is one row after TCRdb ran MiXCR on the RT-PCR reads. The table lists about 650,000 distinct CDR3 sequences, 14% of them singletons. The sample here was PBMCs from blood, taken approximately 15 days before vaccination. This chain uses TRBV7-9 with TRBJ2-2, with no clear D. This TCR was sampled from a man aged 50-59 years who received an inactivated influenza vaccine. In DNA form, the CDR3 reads TGTGCCAGCAGCTTAGGGAGCATCACCGGGGAGCTGTTTTTT. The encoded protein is CASSLGSITGELFF. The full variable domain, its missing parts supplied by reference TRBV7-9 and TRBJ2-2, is DTGVSQNPRHKITKRGQNVTFRCDPISEHNRLYWYRQTLGQGPEFLTYFQNEAQLEKSRLLSDRFSAERPKGSFSTLEIQRTEQGDSAMYLCASSLGSITGELFFGEGSRLTVL.